This T cell receptor (beta chain) appears in the sequencing data of a study of blood T cells in healthy people across ages (dated by TCRdb to the mid-2010s). As for the study more broadly: In model experiments, roughly one uniquely barcoded TCR beta cDNA molecule per two T cells was captured by template switching. To avoid experimental bias, donors of different ages were randomly spread across the sequencing lanes. Using the same blood draw, the study looked at two additional independent replicas of 1 million unique cDNA reads for two donors, one aged 18 to 30 and the other aged 80 or older. Age-related changes in TCR beta repertoire diversity were measured in the study by deep sequencing normalized with unique cDNA molecular identifiers. The donors were divided into four age groups: young (average around 16 years), middle-aged (approximately 39), aged (approximately 59) and long-lived (roughly 82). Study-wide findings and limitations: Estimates of total diversity from one million sequenced T cells were regarded as lower bounds and underestimates. The CMV infection status of donors was not known, potentially confounding age-related changes in expanded clonotypes. The long-lived group showed more naive CD4+ T cells, fewer expanded clones and increased TCR diversity than the aged group, suggesting age selection. Since profiling was done on bulk unsorted PBMCs, naive and antigen-experienced compartments could not be conclusively compared. The percentage of naive T cells measured by flow cytometry correlated strongly with observed TCR beta diversity. As age increased, observed TCR beta diversity per million T cells dropped in a roughly linear way, and a significant reduction was already evident by age about 40.

Donors were approximately 42 systemically healthy Caucasian individuals from Russia aged roughly 6 to 100 years. Each donor gave ten milliliters of peripheral blood, drawn into EDTA-treated Vacutainer tubes. Ficoll-Paque density-gradient centrifugation was used to isolate PBMCs, with at least 6 million obtained per sample. Trizol reagent was used to extract total RNA from PBMCs, with at least 6 micrograms per sample. For every donor, an aliquot of PBMCs went through flow cytometry to measure the percentages of naive CD45RAhigh/CD27high T cells. CDR1 and CDR2 are drawn from the germline V gene: MGHRA, YSYEKL. The V end gives up 0 bases and the J end 3 bases, leaving 6 bases in the junction not matched to a gene. Measured from the cysteine to the phenylalanine, the CDR3 is 17 residues long. Here the CDR3 DNA is all that survives: 51 bases in frame from base 1. The library came from 5' RACE. These reads were obtained on an Illumina HiSeq 2500. A second PCR of roughly 6 to 11 cycles was run with a J-beta primer mix and a sample-barcoded 5' primer. A unique molecular identifier was introduced onto each TCR beta cDNA molecule by a template-switch 5' adaptor carrying 12 random nucleotides. Each sample yielded at least 2.5 million CDR3-containing paired-end reads. All of the RNA was converted into first-strand cDNA using the Mint cDNA synthesis kit, with a TRBC-specific oligonucleotide serving as the primer. Following uracil-DNA glycosylase treatment, all cDNA underwent a first 18-cycle PCR with the universal primers M1SS and BC2_uni_R. The source study handled its data this way. Each sample was normalized by randomly selecting 1 million high-quality reads, each carrying a distinct molecular identifier. Instead of being binned into consensus sequences, reads that shared molecular identifiers were thrown out. MiTCR, run with a Q25 quality threshold and the strictest error-elimination algorithm, handled CDR3 identification, clonotype clustering and error correction. A nonparametric unseen species model with Euler transformation was used to estimate lower-bound total TCR beta diversity. The raw public data were reprocessed by TCRdb itself: fastp quality trimming at Q25, MiXCR clonotype calling, in-frame beta chains only. When rows share a CDR3 protein, they turn into one entry using the most common DNA and genes. The V and J calls come from TCRdb's annotation, not from the publication. A total of about a million distinct CDR3 sequences appear in this sample, approximately 49% of them only once. The top ten clonotypes cover 10% to 15% of the sample.

On this clonotype itself: It lacks a known antigen. No base quality values were provided; no much bigger clone lies one nucleotide off.

Here the chain combines TRBV4-1 and TRBJ1-4, with 8 central nucleotides matching TRBD1. The receptor was derived from a man between 25 and 39 years old in good health. Sequenced material: blood. The CDR3 is CASSQDSGGIPNEKLFF. The DNA reads TGCGCCAGCAGCCAAGATTCAGGGGGCATCCCTAATGAAAAACTGTTTTTT.